This TCR beta chain was captured in a study of T-cell reconstitution after alpha-beta-depleted transplantation in children. The CDR3 loop spans 15 amino acids. Germline V gives CDR1 LGHNA, CDR2 YSLEER. The V and J ends lost 1 base and 5 bases respectively, with 15 bases between them. Unique molecular identifiers tagged the TCRbeta library. TCRdb analysed the PCR reads with MiXCR anew, one entry per CDR3 protein. The data show approximately 350,000 distinct CDR3 sequences, approximately 10% seen once. Only a few counts were recorded for this clonotype. The sequencing here drew on PBMCs from the stem cell graft donor, taken from the stem cell graft. The clonotype comes from a human donor who donated a stem cell graft to a child with acute lymphoblastic leukemia. This chain connects TRBV4-3 to TRBJ2-7; D may be TRBD1 or TRBD2 (5 bases each). CDR3 nucleotide sequence: TGCGCCAGCAGCCAAGGGATTGGGGGAAGGGACGAGCAGTACTTC. Amino acid sequence: CASSQGIGGRDEQYF.